The 32 T cell receptor beta chains presented below share a single source sample, sequenced in a study of OX40 agonist ivuxolimab in advanced cancers. Measured with immunoSEQ multiplex PCR; TCRdb has only the in-frame clones, and not every one. The table records approximately 81,000 clones, 85% to 90% of them present only once. Sequenced material: CD4+ or CD8+ T cells sorted from blood, taken in a trial of the OX40 agonist ivuxolimab. The receptors stem from an adult with an advanced solid tumor such as melanoma, head and neck, liver or kidney cancer.

This clone has a single count. The rearrangement uses TRBV5-1 and TRBJ1-2; 7 bases map to TRBD1. The V gene's germline CDR1 is SGHRS and CDR2 YFSETQ. V lost 0 bases to trimming and J lost 2 bases; unmatched junction nucleotides: 4. The CDR3 is 15 amino acids. Here the CDR3 reads CASSLEVGGNYGYTF. The CDR3, as DNA: TGCGCCAGCAGCTTGGAGGTAGGGGGCAACTATGGCTACACCTTC.

The chain employs TRBV9 and TRBJ2-2; weak D call: TRBD2 (5 bases). Trimming removed 3 bases from V and 1 base from J, with 7 bases in between. The CDR3 extends over 14 amino acids. Looked up from germline, CDR1 is SGDLS and CDR2 is YYNGEE. The CDR3 loop is CASSGTQNTGELFF. CDR3 nucleotides: TGTGCCAGCAGCGGGACTCAGAACACCGGGGAGCTGTTTTTT.

The chain has TRBV6-5 and TRBJ2-7; TRBD1 might be the D (5 bases). The germline gives CDR1 MNHEY, CDR2 SVGAGI. This CDR3 is built from 14 residues. Trimming removed 7 bases from V and 2 bases from J, with 15 bases in between. CDR3: CASISRQGTYEQYF. CDR3 nucleotides: TGTGCCAGCATCTCCCGGCAGGGAACCTACGAGCAGTACTTC.

This clone was seen only a few times. The rearrangement uses TRBV9 and TRBJ1-2, with D uncertain. V was trimmed by 0 bases and J by 3 bases, leaving 6 bases between them. CDR1 and CDR2 from the germline V gene are SGDLS and YYNGEE. The CDR3 is 13 amino acids. This chain's CDR3 is CASSVGQYYGYTF. The CDR3 nucleotides read TGTGCCAGCAGCGTAGGACAATACTATGGCTACACCTTC.

The V and J genes are TRBV5-4 and TRBJ2-7; 11 positions agree with TRBD1. Trimming removed 4 bases from V and 2 bases from J; junction bases left unmatched: 5. The V gene's germline CDR1 is SGHNT and CDR2 YYREEE (reference sequence). This CDR3 contains 15 residues. CDR3 residues: CASSPGTGGPYEQYF. The DNA for the CDR3 is TGTGCCAGCAGCCCTGGGACAGGGGGTCCCTACGAGCAGTACTTC. The variable domain in full, completed from reference TRBV5-4 and TRBJ2-7, reads ETGVTQSPTHLIKTRGQQVTLRCSSQSGHNTVSWYQQALGQGPQFIFQYYREEENGRGNFPPRFSGLQFPNYSSELNVNALELDDSALYLCASSPGTGGPYEQYFGPGTRLTVT.

The chain has TRBV11-3 and TRBJ2-2, with a tentative D call TRBD1 (5 bases). The CDR3 is 13 residues long. Looked up from germline, CDR1 is SGHNT and CDR2 is YENEEA. The ends were cut back, 6 bases at V and 6 bases at J, with 11 bases in the middle. The CDR3 protein is CASSQQVAGELFF. CDR3 nucleotide sequence: TGTGCCAGCAGTCAACAGGTGGCCGGGGAGCTGTTTTTT.

This chain connects TRBV27 to TRBJ2-2; D could derive from TRBD1 or TRBD2 (5 bases each). The V gene's germline CDR1 is MNHEY and CDR2 SMNVEV (reference sequence). V was shortened by 6 bases and J by 0 bases, with 11 bases between the two germline ends. The CDR3 extends over 15 amino acids. The CDR3 nucleotides read TGTGCCAGCAGAGAGGGGCAGACGAACACCGGGGAGCTGTTTTTT. It translates to CASREGQTNTGELFF.

This clone was seen once. The V call is TRBV6-1, the J call TRBJ2-3; D gene unclear. This CDR3 contains 14 residues. CDR1 is MNHNS, CDR2 SASEGT, per germline. Trimming left V 6 bases short and J 0 bases short, with 10 bases between. The CDR3 loop is CASRTSSSTDTQYF. The CDR3 nucleotides are TGTGCCAGCAGGACTTCTAGTAGCACAGATACGCAGTATTTT.

V is TRBV9 and J is TRBJ2-1; D is undetermined. Germline values: CDR1 SGDLS, CDR2 YYNGEE. This CDR3 is 11 amino acids long. V shed 3 bases and J shed 7 bases, with 5 bases lying between them. This CDR3 is CASSAQNEQFF. CDR3 bases: TGTGCCAGCAGCGCCCAGAATGAGCAGTTCTTC.

This clone was seen just once. V usage is TRBV18 and J usage is TRBJ1-1; tentatively, D is TRBD1 (6 bases). The CDR3 is made up of 14 amino acids. V was pared by 4 bases and J by 5 bases, with 14 bases between. Germline assignment: CDR1 KGHSH and CDR2 LQKENI. This chain's CDR3 is CASSLQGGGTEAFF. The CDR3 DNA is TGTGCCAGCTCACTACAGGGAGGAGGAACTGAAGCTTTCTTT. The entire variable domain, with the rest obtained from reference TRBV18 and TRBJ1-1, is as follows: NAGVMQNPRHLVRRRGQEARLRCSPMKGHSHVYWYRQLPEEGLKFMVYLQKENIIDESGMPKERFSAEFPKEGPSILRIQQVVRGDSAAYFCASSLQGGGTEAFFGQGTRLTVV.

The chain recombines TRBV7-2 with TRBJ2-2, with a possible D match to TRBD1 (6 bases). The CDR3 totals 16 residues. The germline V gene encodes CDR1 SGHTA and CDR2 FQGNSA. V lost 5 bases and J 1 base, leaving 14 bases between the germline ends. The CDR3 sequence: CASSTRIGGNTGELFF. Here the CDR3 DNA reads TGTGCCAGCAGCACTAGAATAGGGGGGAACACCGGGGAGCTGTTTTTT. The full variable domain, with the rest looked up from reference TRBV7-2 and TRBJ2-2, is GAGVSQSPSNKVTEKGKDVELRCDPISGHTALYWYRQSLGQGLEFLIYFQGNSAPDKSGLPSDRFSAERTGGSVSTLTIQRTQQEDSAVYLCASSTRIGGNTGELFFGEGSRLTVL.

This clone was seen only a few times. This chain connects TRBV7-9 to TRBJ1-2; a possible D gene is TRBD1 (6 bases). V was pared by 6 bases and J by 4 bases, with 18 bases between. The CDR3 sequence is 15 residues long. Germline CDR1 is SEHNR and CDR2 is FQNEAQ (reference sequence). The CDR3 is CASSSTGTRGYGYTF. CDR3 nucleotides: TGTGCCAGCAGTTCTACGGGGACAAGGGGCTATGGCTACACCTTC. The whole variable domain, filled in from reference TRBV7-9 and TRBJ1-2, reads DTGVSQNPRHKITKRGQNVTFRCDPISEHNRLYWYRQTLGQGPEFLTYFQNEAQLEKSRLLSDRFSAERPKGSFSTLEIQRTEQGDSAMYLCASSSTGTRGYGYTFGSGTRLTVV.

This sequence joins TRBV4-2 and TRBJ1-1, with D perhaps matching TRBD1 (6 bases). Trimming cost V 4 bases and J 8 bases, with 20 bases left between them. Germline CDR1 LGHNA, CDR2 YNFKEQ. The CDR3 runs to 15 residues. CDR3 protein: CASSPGGRRTGEAFF. The CDR3 DNA reads TGTGCCAGCAGCCCTGGGGGGCGGCGAACGGGCGAAGCTTTCTTT.

The V gene is TRBV19, the J gene TRBJ2-1, with 10 bases lining up with TRBD1. V lost 5 bases to trimming and J lost 1 base; unmatched junction nucleotides: 11. CDR1 and CDR2 (germline): LNHDA, SQIVND (reference sequence). There are 18 residues in the CDR3. In DNA, the CDR3 is TGTGCCAGTAGTTCTCCTCCCGGGACAGGGGCTTCCTACAATGAGCAGTTCTTC. It codes for CASSSPPGTGASYNEQFF.

The genes are TRBV18 and TRBJ2-2; D is perhaps TRBD2 (5 bases). Germline V CDR1 and CDR2: KGHSH, LQKENI. The CDR3 covers 16 residues. Trimming took 3 bases from V and 0 from J, leaving 11 bases between them. DNA of the CDR3: TGTGCCAGCTCACCGAGGGCGGCCACGAACACCGGGGAGCTGTTTTTT. This encodes CASSPRAATNTGELFF.

The rearrangement links TRBV19 to TRBJ1-4; tentatively, D is TRBD1 (6 bases). V was pared by 4 bases and J by 3 bases, with 12 bases between. The CDR3 loop spans 15 amino acids. Germline assignment: CDR1 LNHDA and CDR2 SQIVND (reference sequence). This CDR3 is CASSTNRAANEKLFF. In DNA, the CDR3 is TGTGCCAGTAGTACCAACAGGGCGGCTAATGAAAAACTGTTTTTT. Looking up the rest from reference TRBV19 and TRBJ1-4 gives the full variable domain: DGGITQSPKYLFRKEGQNVTLSCEQNLNHDAMYWYRQDPGQGLRLIYYSQIVNDFQKGDIAEGYSVSREKKESFPLTVTSAQKNPTAFYLCASSTNRAANEKLFFGSGTQLSVL.

The V gene is TRBV4-3, the J gene TRBJ2-5, with no clear D. Germline V gene sequence: CDR1 LGHNA, CDR2 YSLEER. Trimming left V 0 bases short and J 5 bases short, with 19 bases between. The CDR3 has 17 amino acids. The CDR3 spells CASSQDIGTSGAETQYF. As DNA, the CDR3 is TGCGCCAGCAGCCAAGACATAGGCACTTCGGGCGCGGAGACCCAGTACTTC.

V and J are TRBV28 and TRBJ2-3, with TRBD2 matching 10 bases. The V and J ends lost 5 bases and 4 bases, in that order; junction bases with no gene match: 6. Germline V CDR1 and CDR2: MDHEN, SYDVKM. The CDR3 is 15 residues long. The CDR3 spells CASSIQRGGSDTQYF. The CDR3 DNA follows: TGTGCCAGCAGTATACAGCGGGGGGGGTCAGATACGCAGTATTTT.

The V call is TRBV5-1, the J call TRBJ1-2; 7 bases agree with TRBD1. The trim removed 4 bases at V and 6 bases at J, leaving 6 bases unmatched. Germline-derived CDR1 and CDR2 are SGHRS and YFSETQ. CDR3 size: 13 residues. The CDR3 protein is CASSAGQKDGYTF. Written as DNA, the CDR3 is TGCGCCAGCAGCGCGGGACAGAAGGATGGCTACACCTTC.

V usage is TRBV4-1 and J usage is TRBJ1-1; 9 bases fit TRBD1. The CDR3 totals 15 residues. Unmatched junction bases numbered 4, after V lost 5 bases and J lost 0 bases. Per germline, CDR1 MGHRA and CDR2 YSYEKL. This chain's CDR3 is CASSKDRGLNTEAFF. Written as DNA, the CDR3 is TGCGCCAGCAGCAAGGACAGGGGATTGAACACTGAAGCTTTCTTT.

The chain employs TRBV7-3 and TRBJ2-1; TRBD2 is a possible D gene (7 bases). V gave up 5 bases and J gave up 8 bases, with 16 bases separating them. Germline V gene lookup returns CDR1 SGHTA and CDR2 FQGTGA. This CDR3 is 14 amino acids long. The CDR3 DNA reads TGTGCCAGCAGCGACAAGACGGGGGGCGATGAGCAGTTCTTC. Protein sequence: CASSDKTGGDEQFF.

In DNA form, the CDR3 reads TGTGCCAGTAATAACGTCGGCTACAATGAGCAGTTCTTC. This sequence encodes CASNNVGYNEQFF. The chain combines TRBV19 with TRBJ2-1; D gene uncertain. Germline CDR1 reads LNHDA; CDR2 reads SQIVND (reference sequence). The CDR3 runs to 13 residues. V lost 7 bases, J lost 3 bases, and 10 bases lay in between.

This clone was counted a few times. The rearrangement links TRBV29-1 to TRBJ1-4, with unresolved D. Germline-derived CDR1 and CDR2 are SQVTM and ANQGSEA. Trimming took off 0 bases at V and 2 bases at J, with 1 base between the two ends. This CDR3 comprises 12 residues. As DNA, the CDR3 is TGCAGCGTTGAAGATACTAATGAAAAACTGTTTTTT. Translation gives CSVEDTNEKLFF.

V usage is TRBV7-2 and J usage is TRBJ1-5, with a possible D match to TRBD1 (5 bases). Germline CDR1 reads SGHTA; CDR2 reads FQGNSA. CDR3 length: 15 residues. V was pared by 5 bases and J by 1 base, with 12 bases between. The CDR3 loop reads CASSQPGGSNQPQHF. The CDR3 DNA reads as TGTGCCAGCAGCCAACCCGGGGGAAGCAATCAGCCCCAGCATTTT.

This chain joins TRBV4-2 and TRBJ2-4, with TRBD1 matching 7 bases. CDR3 length: 15 residues. CDR1 LGHNA and CDR2 YNFKEQ come from the germline V gene. The V and J ends lost 4 bases and 0 bases, in that order; junction bases with no gene match: 3. CDR3 in amino acids: CASSRDRLAKNIQYF. The CDR3 nucleotides read TGTGCCAGCAGCCGGGACAGATTAGCCAAAAACATTCAGTACTTC.

Turning to this clone: The CDR3 ends on some other residue instead of the conserved phenylalanine or tryptophan, so this is likely a read error. The gene calls are TRBV6-5 and TRBJ1-6; D is uncertain. Per germline, CDR1 MNHEY and CDR2 SVGAGI. The ends were cut back, 2 bases at V and 7 bases at J, with 6 bases in the middle. The CDR3 is made up of 13 amino acids. As DNA, the CDR3 is TGTGCCAGCAGTTACGACGGCAATTCACCCCTCCACCTT. Translated: CASSYDGNSPLHL.

J is TRBJ1-3 and V is TRBV5-1, with TRBD1 matching 9 bases. CDR3 length: 17 amino acids. V shed 0 bases and J 4 bases; nucleotides not matched to a gene: 8. Germline CDR1 and CDR2: SGHRS and YFSETQ. CDR3 loop: CASSLDPPGQGGNTIYF. CDR3 coding DNA: TGCGCCAGCAGCTTGGACCCACCGGGACAGGGAGGAAACACCATATATTTT. Drawing the rest from reference TRBV5-1 and TRBJ1-3, the complete variable domain is KAGVTQTPRYLIKTRGQQVTLSCSPISGHRSVSWYQQTPGQGLQFLFEYFSETQRNKGNFPGRFSGRQFSNSRSEMNVSTLELGDSALYLCASSLDPPGQGGNTIYFGEGSWLTVV.

This clone was seen a few times. The genes are TRBV5-1 and TRBJ2-5, with D perhaps matching TRBD1 (6 bases). CDR1 SGHRS and CDR2 YFSETQ come from the germline V gene. V dropped 0 bases and J dropped 4 bases, with 10 bases sitting between them. This CDR3 has 14 residues. Written as DNA, the CDR3 is TGCGCCAGCAGCTTGGCCTTAGGGGGAGAGACCCAGTACTTC. Translating it yields CASSLALGGETQYF.

The chain combines TRBV19 with TRBJ2-2, with 8 bases aligning to TRBD2. This CDR3 has 16 residues. Germline V gives CDR1 LNHDA, CDR2 SQIVND (reference sequence). J lost 7 bases, V lost 6 bases, and 13 bases had no gene match. Here the CDR3 reads CASSPRGGGIGGELFF. For the CDR3, the DNA is TGTGCCAGTAGCCCCAGAGGCGGGGGGATTGGCGGGGAGCTGTTTTTT.

The J gene is TRBJ2-7, the V gene TRBV7-2; D is possibly TRBD2 (6 bases). Trimming took off 7 bases at V and 2 bases at J, with 15 bases between the two ends. The length of the CDR3 is 14 residues. Germline-derived CDR1 and CDR2 are SGHTA and FQGNSA. CDR3 DNA sequence: TGTGCCAGCACTGGTCGGGCGGGAACCTACGAGCAGTACTTC. Protein sequence: CASTGRAGTYEQYF.

The CDR3 sequence: CASSAGDSSGNTIYF. The CDR3 DNA reads TGTGCCAGCAGTGCGGGGGACAGCTCTGGAAACACCATATATTTT. V is TRBV6-1 and J is TRBJ1-3, with 7 bases fitting TRBD1. Germline V CDR1 and CDR2: MNHNS, SASEGT. V lost 4 bases to trimming and J lost 0 bases; unmatched junction nucleotides: 3. This CDR3 region has 15 residues.

The chain joins TRBV14 to TRBJ1-6, with unresolved D. Germline loops: CDR1 SGHDN, CDR2 FVKESK. V was clipped by 4 bases and J by 9 bases, with 7 bases between them. The CDR3 is 12 amino acids. The CDR3, as DNA: TGTGCCAGCAGCCCGGGGAGTTCACCCCTCCACTTT. Its translation is CASSPGSSPLHF.